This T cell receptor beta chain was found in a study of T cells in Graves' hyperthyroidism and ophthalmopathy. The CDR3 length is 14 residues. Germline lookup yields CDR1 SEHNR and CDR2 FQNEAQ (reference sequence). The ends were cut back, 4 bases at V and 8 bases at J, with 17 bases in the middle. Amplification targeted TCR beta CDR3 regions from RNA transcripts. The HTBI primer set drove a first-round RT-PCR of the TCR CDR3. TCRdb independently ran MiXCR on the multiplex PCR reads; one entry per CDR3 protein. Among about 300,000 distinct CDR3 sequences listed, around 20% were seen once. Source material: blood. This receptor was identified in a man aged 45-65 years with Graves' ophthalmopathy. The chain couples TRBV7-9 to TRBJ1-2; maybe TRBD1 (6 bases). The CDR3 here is CASSSDGGQGGYTF. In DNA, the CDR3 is TGTGCCAGCAGCTCCGACGGGGGGCAGGGCGGCTACACCTTC.